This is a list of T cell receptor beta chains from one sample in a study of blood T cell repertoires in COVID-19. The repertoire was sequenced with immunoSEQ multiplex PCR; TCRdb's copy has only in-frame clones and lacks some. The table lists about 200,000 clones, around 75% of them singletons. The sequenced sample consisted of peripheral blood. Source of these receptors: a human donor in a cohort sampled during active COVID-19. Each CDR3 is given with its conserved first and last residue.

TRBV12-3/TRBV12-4 CASRLAGSTEQYF
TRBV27 CASRLTGNNEKLFF
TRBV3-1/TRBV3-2 CASSQDPGYEQYF
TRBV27 CASSPGGALYGYTF
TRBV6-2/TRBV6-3 CASSSNRRDYNEQFF
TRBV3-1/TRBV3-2 CASSQAQTYEQYF
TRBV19 CASSMSGSGANVLTF
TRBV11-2 CASRRLAEPSREQYF
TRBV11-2 CASSFGVGAQGSYEQYF
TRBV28 CASSTPGRRQSNF
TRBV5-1 CASSLVAGSNEKLFF
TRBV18 CASSPGTSGTYEQYF
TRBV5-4 CASSLDGVGGNTIYF
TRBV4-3 CASSQGLAGANSYEQYF
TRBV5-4 CASSAGAGGRTYEQYF
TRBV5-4 CASSLKLAYNEQFF
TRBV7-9 CASSPGQGGNTEAFF
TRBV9 CASSVGQFGQPQHF
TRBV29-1 CSVRGAGAYEQYF
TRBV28 CASSFGVEPQHF
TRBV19 CASSISHFGTEAFF
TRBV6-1 CASSEGQGATYEQYF
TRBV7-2 CASSVTGGSFNYGYTF
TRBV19 CASSPQQGRNQPQHF
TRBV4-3 CASSPAPGLAFYEQYF
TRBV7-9 CASSVSGSEGYNEQFF
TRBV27 CASSLRGLSPQGELFF
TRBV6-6 CASSYGAGYSYEQYF
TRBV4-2 CASSHGLGQGTTEAFF
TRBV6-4 CASSDSGGRATGELFF
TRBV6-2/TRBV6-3 CASSPNPGGFNEQFF
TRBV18 CASSPLDFNYGYTF
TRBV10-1 CASSESADRGRREQYF
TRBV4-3 CASSQEGRVAGMNTEAFF
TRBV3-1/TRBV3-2 CASSQAPPSSGTNTGELFF
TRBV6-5 CASSSGLQLYEGQYF
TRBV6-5 CASRDPEPSEQYF
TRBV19 CASSINGRSLTYGYTF
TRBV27 CASSSTTGWGTEAFF
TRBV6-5 CASSYGRGTYEQYF
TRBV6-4 CASSEGGETYEQYF
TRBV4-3 CASSQEPPGAGVTDTQYF
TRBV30 CAWTYSGFPTGELFF
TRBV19 CASSPNAGRFTEAFF
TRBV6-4 CASSGRTNQPQHF
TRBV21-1 CASTNTTGDGNTIYF
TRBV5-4 CASSFRGTGELFF
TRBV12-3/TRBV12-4 CASSWSGELFF
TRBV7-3 CASSLTGTENYGYTF
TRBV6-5 CASSYDRGPYEQYF
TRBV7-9 CASSLTDQVNEAFF
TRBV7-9 CASSLVSLGLGLAKNIQYF
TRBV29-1 CSSPEREGPDEQYF
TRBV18 CASSPIPVNYGYTF
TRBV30 CAWSPQGRQPQHF
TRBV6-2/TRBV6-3 CASSYKGSLDEQYF
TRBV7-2 CASSLARGTEAFF
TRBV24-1 CATSRDFNSPLHF
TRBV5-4 CASSLDPTEEQFF